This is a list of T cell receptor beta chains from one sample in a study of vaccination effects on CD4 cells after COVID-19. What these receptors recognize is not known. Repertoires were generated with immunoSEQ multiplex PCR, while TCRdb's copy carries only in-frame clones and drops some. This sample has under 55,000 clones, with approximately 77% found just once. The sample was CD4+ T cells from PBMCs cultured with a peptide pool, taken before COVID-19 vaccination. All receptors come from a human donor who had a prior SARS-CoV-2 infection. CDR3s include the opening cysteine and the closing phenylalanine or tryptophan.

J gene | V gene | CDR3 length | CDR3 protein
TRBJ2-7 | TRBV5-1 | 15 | CASSLDHGTGGFLYF
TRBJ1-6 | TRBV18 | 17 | CASSPPDRDIHGSPLHF
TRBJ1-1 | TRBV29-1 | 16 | CSVGPTLSWELGEAFF
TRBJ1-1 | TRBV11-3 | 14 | CASSLGLSSAVPYF
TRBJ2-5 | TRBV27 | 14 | CASSPSLSWETQYF
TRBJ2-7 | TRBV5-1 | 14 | CASRRGAAFYEQYF
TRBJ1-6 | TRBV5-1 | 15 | CASSLLGTVNSPLHF
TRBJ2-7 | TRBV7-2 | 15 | CASSLGLAATYEQYF
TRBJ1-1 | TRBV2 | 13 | CASQTGIYTEAFF
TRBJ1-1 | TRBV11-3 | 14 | CASSLAGGDTEAFF
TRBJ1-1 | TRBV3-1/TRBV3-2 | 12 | CASSQADREAFF
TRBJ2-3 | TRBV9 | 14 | CASSTRLVTDTQYF
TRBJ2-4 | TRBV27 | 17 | CASSLYQRPNLKNIQYF
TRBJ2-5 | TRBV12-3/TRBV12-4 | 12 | CASSLGTSVLYF
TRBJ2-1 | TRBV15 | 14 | CATNPDGSYNEQFF
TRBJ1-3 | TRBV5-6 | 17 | CASSLYEAIYSGNTIYF
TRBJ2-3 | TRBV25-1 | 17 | CASSEDFSAPGTDTQYF
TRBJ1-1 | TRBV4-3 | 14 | CASSSYGENTEAFF
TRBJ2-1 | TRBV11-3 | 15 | CASSPGRGSYNEQFF
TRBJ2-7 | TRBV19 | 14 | CASTTSWGNYEQYF
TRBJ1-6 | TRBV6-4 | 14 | CASRAQGNDSPLHF
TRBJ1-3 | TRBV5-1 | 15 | CASSSRTGRGNTIYF
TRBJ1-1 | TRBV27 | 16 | CASSPSINRGEIKAFF
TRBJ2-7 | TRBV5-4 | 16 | CASSSEGFQGAHEQYF
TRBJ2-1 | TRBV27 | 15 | CASSFITSYYTEQFF
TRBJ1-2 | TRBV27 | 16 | CASSLNGYTANYGYTF
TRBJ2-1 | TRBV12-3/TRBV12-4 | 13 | CASKGGRGGEQFF
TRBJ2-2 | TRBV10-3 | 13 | CAIGQDRSGELFF